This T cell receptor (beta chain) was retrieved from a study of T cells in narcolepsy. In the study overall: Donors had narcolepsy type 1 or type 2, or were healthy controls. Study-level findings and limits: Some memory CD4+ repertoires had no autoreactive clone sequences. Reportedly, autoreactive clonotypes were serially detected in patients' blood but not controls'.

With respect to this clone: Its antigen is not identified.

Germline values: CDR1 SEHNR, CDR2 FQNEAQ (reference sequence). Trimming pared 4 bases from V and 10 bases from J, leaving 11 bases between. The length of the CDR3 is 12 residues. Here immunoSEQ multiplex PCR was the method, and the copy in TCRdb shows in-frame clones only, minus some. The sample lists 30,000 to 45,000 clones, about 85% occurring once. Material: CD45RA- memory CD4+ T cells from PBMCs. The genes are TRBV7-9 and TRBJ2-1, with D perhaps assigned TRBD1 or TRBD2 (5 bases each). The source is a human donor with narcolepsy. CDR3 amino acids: CASSWGGTEQFF. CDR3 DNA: TGTGCCAGCAGCTGGGGTGGGACCGAGCAGTTCTTC. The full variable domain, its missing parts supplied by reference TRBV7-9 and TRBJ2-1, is DTGVSQNPRHKITKRGQNVTFRCDPISEHNRLYWYRQTLGQGPEFLTYFQNEAQLEKSRLLSDRFSAERPKGSFSTLEIQRTEQGDSAMYLCASSWGGTEQFFGPGTRLTVL.